These 23 T cell receptor beta chains were sequenced from one sample in a study of CD8+ T cells in alopecia areata. Sequencing used cDNA as its template, made by extracting RNA and reverse transcribing it. This table comes from immunoSEQ multiplex PCR, and its TCRdb copy is limited to in-frame clones, with some not included. The table records some 110,000 clones, more than 30% of them present only once. Sequencing used CD4+ T cells sorted from blood. Receptor source: a human donor with alopecia areata.

This sequence joins TRBV7-2 and TRBJ2-1; D unresolved. The germline CDR1 and CDR2 sequences are SGHTA and FQGNSA. The length of the CDR3 is 13 residues. Trimming removed 4 bases from V and 13 bases from J, with 17 bases in between. CDR3 in amino acids: CASSSYLEPAQFF. Here the CDR3 DNA reads TGTGCCAGCAGCTCGTACCTAGAGCCGGCACAGTTCTTC.

A few counts support this clone. For the CDR3, the DNA is TGTGCCAGCGCCAAACTAGCGGGAGTGGCGGATACGCAGTATTTT. This encodes CASAKLAGVADTQYF. The V gene is TRBV19, the J gene TRBJ2-3, with 11 positions matching TRBD2. This CDR3 spans 15 amino acids. CDR1 LNHDA and CDR2 SQIVND come from the germline V gene (reference sequence). Trimming removed 9 bases from V and 6 bases from J; junction bases left unmatched: 11. Combining the CDR3 with reference TRBV19 and TRBJ2-3 gives the whole variable domain DGGITQSPKYLFRKEGQNVTLSCEQNLNHDAMYWYRQDPGQGLRLIYYSQIVNDFQKGDIAEGYSVSREKKESFPLTVTSAQKNPTAFYLCASAKLAGVADTQYFGPGTRLTVL.

This clone was found a few times. The CDR3 loop is CASTRGPGSTGELFF. DNA for the CDR3: TGTGCCAGTACCCGGGGGCCGGGCAGCACCGGGGAGCTGTTTTTT. The V gene is TRBV19, the J gene TRBJ2-2, with D tentatively TRBD1 or TRBD2 (6 bases each). Germline-derived CDR1 and CDR2 are LNHDA and SQIVND (reference sequence). The CDR3 has 15 amino acids. V dropped 7 bases and J dropped 4 bases, with 16 bases sitting between them.

This clone was seen a few times. The rearrangement uses TRBV7-3 and TRBJ2-6; the D gene is possibly TRBD1 (6 bases). In germline, CDR1 is SGHTA, CDR2 FQGTGA. Trimming removed 2 bases at V and 4 bases at J, with 9 bases between. The length of the CDR3 is 15 residues. CDR3 nucleotides: TGTGCCAGCAGCTTATCAGGGACAGGGGCCAACGTCCTGACTTTC. This translates into CASSLSGTGANVLTF.

The chain recombines TRBV5-6 with TRBJ2-1; D remains unclear. The CDR3 spans 15 residues. Germline CDR1 is SGHDT and CDR2 is YYEEEE. V lost 0 bases, J lost 0 bases, and 7 bases lay in between. The CDR3 sequence: CASSLAPGSYNEQFF. In DNA form, the CDR3 reads TGTGCCAGCAGCTTGGCCCCTGGCTCCTACAATGAGCAGTTCTTC.

The genes are TRBV4-2 and TRBJ2-7, with a possible D match to TRBD2 (5 bases). The CDR3 runs 15 residues. Germline assignment: CDR1 LGHNA and CDR2 YNFKEQ. V was shortened by 3 bases and J by 3 bases, with 15 bases between the two germline ends. DNA of the CDR3: TGTGCCAGCAGCCAGGCCCGAGGGCAGCACTACGAGCAGTACTTC. This encodes CASSQARGQHYEQYF.

The chain uses TRBV30 and TRBJ2-7; a weak D match, TRBD2 (5 bases). Germline V gene lookup returns CDR1 GTSNPN and CDR2 SVGIG (reference sequence). V lost 3 bases and J lost 3, with 15 bases in between. The CDR3 runs to 14 residues. The CDR3 DNA reads as TGTGCCTGGAGGACGAGGGCCGGTGGCTACGAGCAGTACTTC. This translates into CAWRTRAGGYEQYF.

This chain connects TRBV29-1 to TRBJ1-1; D is ambiguous. Germline CDR1 and CDR2: SQVTM and ANQGSEA. Trimming shortened V by 7 bases and J by 1 base, and 10 bases separated the two germline ends. The CDR3 runs 12 residues. In DNA form, the CDR3 reads TGCAGCGCCAGGACGGCGAACACTGAAGCTTTCTTT. The encoded protein is CSARTANTEAFF. The full variable domain, its missing parts supplied by reference TRBV29-1 and TRBJ1-1, is SAVISQKPSRDICQRGTSLTIQCQVDSQVTMMFWYRQQPGQSLTLIATANQGSEATYESGFVIDKFPISRPNLTFSTLTVSNMSPEDSSIYLCSARTANTEAFFGQGTRLTVV.

V and J are TRBV28 and TRBJ2-2, with D tentatively TRBD1 or TRBD2 (5 bases each). This CDR3 has 15 amino acids. Germline V gene data show CDR1 as MDHEN and CDR2 as SYDVKM. The V end was cut by 8 bases, the J end by 5 bases, with 18 bases between. The CDR3 DNA sequence: TGTGCCAGCGGGGACCCGCAAAGGAATACCGGGGAGCTGTTTTTT. This codes for CASGDPQRNTGELFF.

The table lists this clone with a few counts. The chain combines TRBV5-1 with TRBJ1-6; TRBD1 might be the D (5 bases). Germline values: CDR1 SGHRS, CDR2 YFSETQ. Trimming cost V 2 bases and J 0 bases, with 12 bases left between them. The CDR3 totals 17 residues. In DNA form, the CDR3 reads TGCGCCAGCAGCTTTCAGAGGGGAAGCTCCTATAATTCACCCCTCCACTTT. Its translation is CASSFQRGSSYNSPLHF. The whole variable domain, filled in from reference TRBV5-1 and TRBJ1-6, reads KAGVTQTPRYLIKTRGQQVTLSCSPISGHRSVSWYQQTPGQGLQFLFEYFSETQRNKGNFPGRFSGRQFSNSRSEMNVSTLELGDSALYLCASSFQRGSSYNSPLHFGNGTRLTVT.

The chain employs TRBV13 and TRBJ1-2; tentatively, D is TRBD1 (5 bases). The CDR3 contains 16 residues. The ends were cut back, 4 bases at V and 3 bases at J, with 18 bases in the middle. Per germline, CDR1 PRHDT and CDR2 FYEKMQ (reference sequence). The CDR3 region has the DNA TGTGCCAGCAGCTCTGACAAAACCGGGACCGACTATGGCTACACCTTC. Encoded protein: CASSSDKTGTDYGYTF.

The chain uses TRBV29-1 and TRBJ2-2; the D is unclear. V was shortened by 7 bases and J by 5 bases, with 11 bases between the two germline ends. CDR1 and CDR2 (germline): SQVTM, ANQGSEA. This CDR3 has 12 residues. The CDR3 loop is CSAKTWTGELFF. The DNA of the CDR3 is TGCAGCGCGAAGACCTGGACCGGGGAGCTGTTTTTT.

This clone appeared a few times. DNA for the CDR3: TGCAGCGTTGCGGGGGGCTATTTAAACAATGAGCAGTTCTTC. This encodes CSVAGGYLNNEQFF. The rearrangement uses TRBV29-1 and TRBJ2-1; a weak D match, TRBD2 (7 bases). Germline loops: CDR1 SQVTM, CDR2 ANQGSEA. CDR3 size: 14 residues. The V end lost 4 bases, the J end lost 5 bases, and 15 bases lay between the germline ends.

The chain is built from TRBV2 and TRBJ2-4, with no clear D. This CDR3 has 11 residues. The V and J ends lost 9 bases and 6 bases respectively, with 9 bases between them. Germline V gives CDR1 SNHLY, CDR2 FYNNEI. CDR3 sequence (DNA): TGTGCCAGTCGAGTAGCAAACATTCAGTACTTC. Its protein is CASRVANIQYF.

Only a few counts were recorded for this clone. This chain uses TRBV4-3 with TRBJ1-1, with D unresolved. V lost 2 bases and J lost 0, with 19 bases in between. The CDR3 has 18 amino acids. Germline assignment: CDR1 LGHNA and CDR2 YSLEER. CDR3 sequence (DNA): TGCGCCAGCAGCCAAATGGGATTCTTGGGGAACATGAACACTGAAGCTTTCTTT. Protein: CASSQMGFLGNMNTEAFF.

This clone occurred a few times. J is TRBJ2-2 and V is TRBV29-1; TRBD2 aligns across 7 bases. The V and J ends lost 7 bases and 0 bases, in that order; junction bases with no gene match: 11. The CDR3 is made up of 16 amino acids. The germline V gene encodes CDR1 SQVTM and CDR2 ANQGSEA. The CDR3 loop reads CSDTPGGGPNTGELFF. CDR3 sequence (DNA): TGCAGCGATACCCCGGGGGGAGGGCCGAACACCGGGGAGCTGTTTTTT.

This clone came up a few times. The chain employs TRBV7-2 and TRBJ2-7, with 8 bases lining up with TRBD1. The CDR3 spans 14 residues. Germline lookup yields CDR1 SGHTA and CDR2 FQGNSA. V shed 5 bases and J 1 base; nucleotides not matched to a gene: 4. CDR3: CASSPGQASYEQYF. For the CDR3, the DNA is TGTGCCAGCAGCCCGGGACAGGCTTCCTACGAGCAGTACTTC.

This sequence joins TRBV5-1 and TRBJ1-2, with D tentatively TRBD1 (5 bases). CDR1 and CDR2 (germline): SGHRS, YFSETQ. Trimming took off 3 bases at V and 8 bases at J, with 20 bases between the two ends. The CDR3 totals 15 residues. CDR3 region: CASSSSPTAGGGYTF. The CDR3 nucleotides are TGCGCCAGCAGCTCCTCCCCGACAGCGGGGGGGGGCTACACCTTC. The full variable domain, in which reference TRBV5-1 and TRBJ1-2 provide the parts outside the CDR3, is KAGVTQTPRYLIKTRGQQVTLSCSPISGHRSVSWYQQTPGQGLQFLFEYFSETQRNKGNFPGRFSGRQFSNSRSEMNVSTLELGDSALYLCASSSSPTAGGGYTFGSGTRLTVV.

The V gene is TRBV29-1, the J gene TRBJ2-7, with D maybe TRBD2 (5 bases). The CDR3 has 13 residues. The V gene's germline CDR1 is SQVTM and CDR2 ANQGSEA. Trimming pared 7 bases from V and 5 bases from J, leaving 18 bases between. The CDR3 loop reads CSGRVRFSDEQYF. The CDR3 nucleotides are TGCAGCGGTAGGGTCCGGTTTAGCGACGAGCAGTACTTC.

This sequence joins TRBV5-1 and TRBJ2-5, with D uncertain. V was shortened by 0 bases and J by 1 base, with 7 bases between the two germline ends. Germline V gene data show CDR1 as SGHRS and CDR2 as YFSETQ. The CDR3 is 14 amino acids. CDR3 region: CASSLGAFQETQYF. DNA for the CDR3: TGCGCCAGCAGCTTGGGGGCGTTCCAAGAGACCCAGTACTTC. Combining the CDR3 with reference TRBV5-1 and TRBJ2-5 gives the whole variable domain KAGVTQTPRYLIKTRGQQVTLSCSPISGHRSVSWYQQTPGQGLQFLFEYFSETQRNKGNFPGRFSGRQFSNSRSEMNVSTLELGDSALYLCASSLGAFQETQYFGPGTRLLVL.

V is TRBV30 and J is TRBJ2-2; D unclear. Trimming took off 5 bases at V and 1 base at J, with 11 bases between the two ends. The CDR3 has 14 residues. Germline loops: CDR1 GTSNPN, CDR2 SVGIG (reference sequence). This CDR3 reads CAWGKWGNTGELFF. DNA for the CDR3: TGTGCCTGGGGGAAGTGGGGGAACACCGGGGAGCTGTTTTTT. The whole variable domain, remainder taken from reference TRBV30 and TRBJ2-2, is SQTIHQWPATLVQPVGSPLSLECTVEGTSNPNLYWYRQAAGRGLQLLFYSVGIGQISSEVPQNLSASRPQDRQFILSSKKLLLSDSGFYLCAWGKWGNTGELFFGEGSRLTVL.

This chain uses TRBV25-1 with TRBJ2-4; D perhaps matches TRBD1 (7 bases). The germline CDR1 and CDR2 sequences are MGHDK and SYGVNS. Trimming cost V 3 bases and J 12 bases, with 18 bases left between them. There are 14 residues in the CDR3. CDR3 loop: CASSDVRGGGSQYF. The CDR3 bases are TGTGCCAGCAGTGATGTCCGCGGAGGGGGCAGTCAGTACTTC.

The CDR3 sequence is CSVRGGGYAYEQYF. CDR3 nucleotide sequence: TGCAGCGTTCGCGGTGGGGGGTACGCCTACGAGCAGTACTTC. V is TRBV29-1 and J is TRBJ2-7; D possibly corresponds to TRBD2 (6 bases). There are 14 residues in the CDR3. Germline V gene data show CDR1 as SQVTM and CDR2 as ANQGSEA. With 5 bases removed from V and 2 bases from J, the gap between germline ends came to 16 bases.